This T cell receptor beta chain stems from a study of T-cell reconstitution after alpha-beta-depleted transplantation in children. Overall study findings and caveats: The authors attributed T-cell counts and diversity one year after transplant mostly to newly produced T cells. In patients about two months after transplant, alpha-beta T cells reportedly arose from several hundred expanded graft clones.

Construction of the TCRbeta library involved unique molecular identifiers. TCRdb independently ran MiXCR on the PCR reads; one entry per CDR3 protein. The sample lists 500,000 to 650,000 distinct CDR3 sequences, under 15% occurring once. V lost 6 bases to trimming and J lost 3 bases, with 18 bases between them. CDR3 length: 14 residues. Germline-derived CDR1 and CDR2 are DFQATT and SNEGSKA (reference sequence). On this clonotype: Antigen: not known.

This specimen was PBMCs, mostly from graft donor cells, taken 360 days after TCRalphabeta/CD19-depleted stem cell transplant. This clonotype was sampled from a male patient between 5 and 17 years old who had a stem cell transplant for acute myeloid leukemia, so the T cells may come from the graft donor. The V gene is TRBV20-1, the J gene TRBJ2-7, with D unclear. In DNA form, the CDR3 reads TGCAGTGCCCAGCGACAAACTGGGTTCTACGAGCAGTACTTC. Its translation: CSAQRQTGFYEQYF.